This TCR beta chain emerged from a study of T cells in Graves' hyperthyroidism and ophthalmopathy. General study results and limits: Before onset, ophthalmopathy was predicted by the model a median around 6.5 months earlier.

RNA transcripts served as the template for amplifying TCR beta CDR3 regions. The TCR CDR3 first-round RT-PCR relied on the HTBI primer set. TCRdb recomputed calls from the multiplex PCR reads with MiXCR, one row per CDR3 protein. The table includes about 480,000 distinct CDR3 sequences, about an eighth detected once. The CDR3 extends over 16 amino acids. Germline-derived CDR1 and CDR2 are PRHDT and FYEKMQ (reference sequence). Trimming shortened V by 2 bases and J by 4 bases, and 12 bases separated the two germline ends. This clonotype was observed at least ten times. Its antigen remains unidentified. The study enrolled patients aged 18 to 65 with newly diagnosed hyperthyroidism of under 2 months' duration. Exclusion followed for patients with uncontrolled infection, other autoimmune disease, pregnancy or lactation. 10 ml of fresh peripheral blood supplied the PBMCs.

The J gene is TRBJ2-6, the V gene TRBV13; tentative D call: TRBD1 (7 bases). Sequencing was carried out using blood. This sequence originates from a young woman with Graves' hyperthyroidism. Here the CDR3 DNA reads TGTGCCAGCAGCTTACCGACAGGGAGGGGGGCCAACGTCCTGACTTTC. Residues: CASSLPTGRGANVLTF.